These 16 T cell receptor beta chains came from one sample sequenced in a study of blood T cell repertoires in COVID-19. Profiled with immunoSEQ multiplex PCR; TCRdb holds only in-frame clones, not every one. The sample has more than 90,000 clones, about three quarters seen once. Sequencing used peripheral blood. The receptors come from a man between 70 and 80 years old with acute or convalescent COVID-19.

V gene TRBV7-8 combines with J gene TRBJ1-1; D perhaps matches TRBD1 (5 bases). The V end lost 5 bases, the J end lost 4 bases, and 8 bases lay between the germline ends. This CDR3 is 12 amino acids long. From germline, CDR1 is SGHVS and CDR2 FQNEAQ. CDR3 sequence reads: CASSRDSTEAFF. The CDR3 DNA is TGTGCCAGCAGCCGTGACAGCACTGAAGCTTTCTTT.

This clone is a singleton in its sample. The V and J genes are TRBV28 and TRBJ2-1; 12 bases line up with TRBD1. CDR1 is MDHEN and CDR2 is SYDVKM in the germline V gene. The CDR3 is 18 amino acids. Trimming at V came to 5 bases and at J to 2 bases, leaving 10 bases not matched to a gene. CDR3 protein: CASSRGGTGGITYNEQFF. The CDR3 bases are TGTGCCAGCAGTCGCGGCGGGACAGGGGGCATAACCTACAATGAGCAGTTCTTC.

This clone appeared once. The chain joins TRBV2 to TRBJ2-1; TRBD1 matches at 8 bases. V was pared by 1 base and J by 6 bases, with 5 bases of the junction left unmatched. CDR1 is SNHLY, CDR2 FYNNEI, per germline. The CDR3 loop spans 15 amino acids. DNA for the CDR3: TGTGCCAGCAGTGAAGGACAGGGGTCGGTCAATGAGCAGTTCTTC. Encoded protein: CASSEGQGSVNEQFF. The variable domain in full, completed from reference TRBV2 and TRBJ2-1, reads EPEVTQTPSHQVTQMGQEVILRCVPISNHLYFYWYRQILGQKVEFLVSFYNNEISEKSEIFDDQFSVERPDGSNFTLKIRSTKLEDSAMYFCASSEGQGSVNEQFFGPGTRLTVL.

CDR3 protein: CASSLAPGKADTQYF. CDR3 nucleotide sequence: TGTGCCAGCAGCTTAGCGCCAGGGAAGGCAGATACGCAGTATTTT. The chain joins TRBV7-2 to TRBJ2-3; D may be TRBD1 (5 bases). Trimming cost V 0 bases and J 4 bases, with 11 bases left between them. This CDR3 region has 15 residues. Germline CDR1 SGHTA, CDR2 FQGNSA.

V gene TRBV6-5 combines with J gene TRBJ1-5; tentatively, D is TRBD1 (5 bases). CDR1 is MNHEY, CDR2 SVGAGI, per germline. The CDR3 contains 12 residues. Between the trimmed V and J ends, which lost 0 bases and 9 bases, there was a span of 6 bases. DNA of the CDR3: TGTGCCAGCAGTTACTCCGGGGGGCCCCAGCATTTT. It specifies CASSYSGGPQHF.

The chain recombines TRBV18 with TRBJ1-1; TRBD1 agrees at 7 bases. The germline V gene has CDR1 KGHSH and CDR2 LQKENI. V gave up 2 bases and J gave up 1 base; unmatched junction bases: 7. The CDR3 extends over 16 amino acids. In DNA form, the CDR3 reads TGTGCCAGCTCACCAAGCGAGACAGGGACGAACACTGAAGCTTTCTTT. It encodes CASSPSETGTNTEAFF.

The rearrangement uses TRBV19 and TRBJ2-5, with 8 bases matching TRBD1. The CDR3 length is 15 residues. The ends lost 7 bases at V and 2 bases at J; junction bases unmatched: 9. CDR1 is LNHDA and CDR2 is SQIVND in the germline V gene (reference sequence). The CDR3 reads CASKNRGEYQETQYF. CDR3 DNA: TGTGCCAGTAAAAACAGGGGGGAATATCAAGAGACCCAGTACTTC.

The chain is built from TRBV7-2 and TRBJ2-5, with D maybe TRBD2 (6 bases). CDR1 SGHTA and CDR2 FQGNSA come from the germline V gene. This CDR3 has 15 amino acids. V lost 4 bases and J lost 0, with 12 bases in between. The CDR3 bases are TGTGCCAGCAGCTCGGCGGGATCGTACCAAGAGACCCAGTACTTC. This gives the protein CASSSAGSYQETQYF.

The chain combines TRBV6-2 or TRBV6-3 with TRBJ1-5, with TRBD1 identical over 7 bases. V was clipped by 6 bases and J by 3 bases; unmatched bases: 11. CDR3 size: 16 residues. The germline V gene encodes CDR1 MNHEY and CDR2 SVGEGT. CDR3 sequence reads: CASSPAGTAYNQPQHF. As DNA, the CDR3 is TGTGCCAGCAGCCCCGCCGGGACAGCTTACAATCAGCCCCAGCATTTT.

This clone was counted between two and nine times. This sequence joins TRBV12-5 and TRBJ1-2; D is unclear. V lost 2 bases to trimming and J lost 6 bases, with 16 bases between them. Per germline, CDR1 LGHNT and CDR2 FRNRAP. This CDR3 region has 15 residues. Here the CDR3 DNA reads TGTGCTAGTGGTTTGCCTCTAGGGAGGGTCCATGGCTACACCTTC. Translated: CASGLPLGRVHGYTF.

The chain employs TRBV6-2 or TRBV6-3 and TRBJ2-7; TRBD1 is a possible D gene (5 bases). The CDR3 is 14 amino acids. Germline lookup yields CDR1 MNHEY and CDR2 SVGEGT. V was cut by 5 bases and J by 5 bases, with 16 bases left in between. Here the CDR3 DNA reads TGTGCCAGCAGTGCGCAGGGTCCTGGGGACGAGCAGTACTTC. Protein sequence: CASSAQGPGDEQYF.

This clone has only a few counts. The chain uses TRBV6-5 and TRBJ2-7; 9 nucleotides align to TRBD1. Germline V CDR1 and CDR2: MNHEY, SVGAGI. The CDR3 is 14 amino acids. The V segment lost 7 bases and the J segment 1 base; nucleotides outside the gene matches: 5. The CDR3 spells CASKDRGTSYEQYF. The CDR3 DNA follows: TGTGCCAGCAAAGACAGGGGGACTTCCTACGAGCAGTACTTC.

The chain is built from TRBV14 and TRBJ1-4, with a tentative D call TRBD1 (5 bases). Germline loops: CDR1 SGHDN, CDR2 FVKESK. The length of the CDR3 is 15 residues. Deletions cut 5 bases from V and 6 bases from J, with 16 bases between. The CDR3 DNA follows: TGTGCCAGCAGCAAATTCGACAGTTTGTATGAAAAACTGTTTTTT. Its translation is CASSKFDSLYEKLFF.

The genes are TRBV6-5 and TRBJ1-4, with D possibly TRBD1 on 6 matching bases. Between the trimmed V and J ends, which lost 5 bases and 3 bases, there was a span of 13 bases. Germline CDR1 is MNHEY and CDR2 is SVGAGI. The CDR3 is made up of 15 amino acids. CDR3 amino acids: CASSKRTEPNEKLFF. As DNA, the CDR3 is TGTGCCAGCAGTAAGCGGACAGAACCTAATGAAAAACTGTTTTTT.

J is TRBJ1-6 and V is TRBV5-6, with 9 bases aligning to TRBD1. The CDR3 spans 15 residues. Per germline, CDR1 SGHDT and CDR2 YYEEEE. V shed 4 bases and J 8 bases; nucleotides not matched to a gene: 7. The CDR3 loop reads CASSGRDRVYSPLHF. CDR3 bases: TGTGCCAGCAGCGGCCGGGACAGGGTTTATTCACCCCTCCACTTT.

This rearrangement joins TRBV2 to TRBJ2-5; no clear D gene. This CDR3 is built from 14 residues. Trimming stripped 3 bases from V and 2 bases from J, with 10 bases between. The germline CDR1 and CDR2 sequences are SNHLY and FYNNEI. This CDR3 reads CASSDPRSQETQYF. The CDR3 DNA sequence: TGTGCCAGCAGTGATCCCAGGTCTCAAGAGACCCAGTACTTC.